These T cell receptor beta chains were read from a single sample in a study of control samples from healthy donors and cancer patients. The data were produced by immunoSEQ multiplex PCR, yet TCRdb's version contains in-frame clones alone and is incomplete. The table shows some 110,000 clones, with roughly 93% occurring only once. Sequencing used blood. Source of these receptors: a man under 40 in good health. Each CDR3 is given with its conserved first and last residue. A D gene is named only where the DNA matches it firmly. A row's size may be missing; if present it is once, few, many or a size class.

J: TRBJ1-1; V: TRBV6-5; D: TRBD1; size: .; DNA: TGTGCCACGAACGGACAGGGCGATGAAGCTTTCTTT; CDR3: CATNGQGDEAFF
J: TRBJ2-7; V: TRBV24-1; D: TRBD1; size: .; DNA: TGTGCCACCAGTGATTCTCGACAGGGGGAGGGAGAGCAGTACTTC; CDR3: CATSDSRQGEGEQYF
J: TRBJ2-7; V: TRBV7-8; D: .; size: .; DNA: TGTGCCAGCAGCTCGACTCCCAGGGAGTCCTACGAGCAGTACTTC; CDR3: CASSSTPRESYEQYF
J: TRBJ1-2; V: TRBV19; D: .; size: .; DNA: TGTGCCAGTAGTCCTAGACAGGTTGTATTTGGCTACACCTTC; CDR3: CASSPRQVVFGYTF
J: TRBJ1-5; V: TRBV7-2; D: .; size: .; DNA: TGTGCCAGCAGCTTAGGCGGAGGGCCCCAGCATTTT; CDR3: CASSLGGGPQHF
J: TRBJ2-7; V: TRBV3-1/TRBV3-2; D: .; size: .; DNA: TGTGCCAGCAGCCAAGGCAGAGTTGAGGGTTCCTACGAGCAGTACTTC; CDR3: CASSQGRVEGSYEQYF
J: TRBJ1-2; V: TRBV6-5; D: TRBD1; size: .; DNA: TGTGCCATCAGACAGGGGGTAGGGTATGGCTACACCTTC; CDR3: CAIRQGVGYGYTF
J: TRBJ1-3; V: TRBV4-1; D: TRBD1; size: .; DNA: TGCGCCAGCAGCCCCAGGGACAGGGACTCTGGAAACACCATATATTTT; CDR3: CASSPRDRDSGNTIYF
J: TRBJ1-1; V: TRBV5-5; D: .; size: .; DNA: TGTGCCAGCAGCGGGGGCAGGGGGAACACTGAAGCTTTCTTT; CDR3: CASSGGRGNTEAFF
J: TRBJ2-6; V: TRBV18; D: .; size: .; DNA: TGTGCCAGCTCACCGCCTTTTGGTGCCAACGTCCTGACTTTC; CDR3: CASSPPFGANVLTF
J: TRBJ1-4; V: TRBV6-1; D: .; size: .; DNA: TGTGCCAGCAGTGATAACGTTGCAACTAATGAAAAACTGTTTTTT; CDR3: CASSDNVATNEKLFF
J: TRBJ2-2; V: TRBV6-5; D: .; size: .; DNA: TGTGCCAGCAGTTACGACACTTACACCGGGGAGCTGTTTTTT; CDR3: CASSYDTYTGELFF
J: TRBJ1-3; V: TRBV2; D: .; size: .; DNA: TGTGCCAGCAGCAGGGGCTCTGGAAACACCATATATTTT; CDR3: CASSRGSGNTIYF
J: TRBJ1-2; V: TRBV11-2; D: .; size: few; DNA: TGTGCCAGCAGCTTAGCGTCGGCAGCGAACTATGGCTACACCTTC; CDR3: CASSLASAANYGYTF
J: TRBJ1-1; V: TRBV9; D: .; size: .; DNA: TGTGCCAGCAGCGTAGCAGGGTACACTGAAGCTTTCTTT; CDR3: CASSVAGYTEAFF
J: TRBJ1-6; V: TRBV6-5; D: .; size: .; DNA: TGTGCCAGCAGCAAAAATTCACCCCTCCACTTT; CDR3: CASSKNSPLHF
J: TRBJ1-5; V: TRBV10-3; D: .; size: .; DNA: TGTGCCATCAGTGAAGTGGCAGGCAATCAGCCCCAGCATTTT; CDR3: CAISEVAGNQPQHF
J: TRBJ1-1; V: TRBV12-3/TRBV12-4; D: .; size: once; DNA: TGTGCCAGCAGTTTTCCAGGGCCCACTGAAGCTTTCTTT; CDR3: CASSFPGPTEAFF
J: TRBJ1-5; V: TRBV7-2; D: .; size: .; DNA: TGTGCCAGCAGCTTGACAGTCTCCCAGCCCCAGCATTTT; CDR3: CASSLTVSQPQHF
J: TRBJ1-2; V: TRBV7-2; D: .; size: .; DNA: TGTGCCAGCAGCTTATTTGGGGGTAACTATGGCTACACCTTC; CDR3: CASSLFGGNYGYTF